The 3 T cell receptor beta chains presented below share a single source sample, sequenced in a study of blood T cell repertoires in COVID-19. Assay: immunoSEQ multiplex PCR; the TCRdb copy retains only in-frame clones and omits some. The repertoire holds fewer than 150,000 clones, with around four fifths as singletons. Sequencing was performed on peripheral blood. The receptors stem from a man aged 60 to 69 who had recovered from COVID-19.

This chain links TRBV6-2 or TRBV6-3 with TRBJ2-2; D possibly corresponds to TRBD1 (6 bases). This CDR3 has 16 amino acids. In germline, CDR1 is MNHEY, CDR2 SVGEGT. V was shortened by 0 bases and J by 1 base, with 9 bases between the two germline ends. For the CDR3, the DNA is TGTGCCAGCAGTTACTCCGGACAGATGAACACCGGGGAGCTGTTTTTT. This codes for CASSYSGQMNTGELFF.

This clone was recorded only once. The rearrangement uses TRBV28 and TRBJ2-7, with D perhaps TRBD2 (6 bases). The CDR3 is made up of 13 amino acids. Germline assignment: CDR1 MDHEN and CDR2 SYDVKM. V was shortened by 6 bases and J by 5 bases, with 14 bases between the two germline ends. The CDR3 bases are TGTGCCAGCAGCTGGGGGGTGTCGAACGAGCAGTACTTC. It yields the protein CASSWGVSNEQYF. Combining the CDR3 with reference TRBV28 and TRBJ2-7 gives the whole variable domain DVKVTQSSRYLVKRTGEKVFLECVQDMDHENMFWYRQDPGLGLRLIYFSYDVKMKEKGDIPEGYSVSREKKERFSLILESASTNQTSMYLCASSWGVSNEQYFGPGTRLTVT.

The chain recombines TRBV7-9 with TRBJ2-5; 10 nucleotides agree with TRBD1. Germline CDR1 SEHNR, CDR2 FQNEAQ (reference sequence). This CDR3 comprises 16 residues. The V segment lost 5 bases and the J segment 5 bases; nucleotides outside the gene matches: 11. The CDR3: CASSAFGTGAQETQYF. Here the CDR3 DNA reads TGTGCCAGCAGCGCCTTTGGGACAGGGGCGCAGGAGACCCAGTACTTC. Looking up the rest from reference TRBV7-9 and TRBJ2-5 gives the full variable domain: DTGVSQNPRHKITKRGQNVTFRCDPISEHNRLYWYRQTLGQGPEFLTYFQNEAQLEKSRLLSDRFSAERPKGSFSTLEIQRTEQGDSAMYLCASSAFGTGAQETQYFGPGTRLLVL.